This TCR beta chain was captured by sequencing in a study of neurological immune-mediated disorders (dated by TCRdb to between 2017 and 2020). At the level of the whole study: Among the 35 or so multiple sclerosis patients, relapsing-remitting MS was present in around 31 and secondary progressive MS was present in 3. The study compared peripheral blood TCR-beta repertoires of HTLV-I-associated myelopathy (HAM/TSP) patients, multiple sclerosis patients and healthy controls using UMI-based sequencing. The cohort comprised roughly 69 subjects: approximately 15 HAM/TSP patients, around 34 multiple sclerosis patients and 20 or so healthy controls. The roughly 100 TCR-beta libraries covered PBMC samples along with longitudinal samples, technical triplicates, and paired sorted CD4+ and CD8+ T-cell subsets. General conclusions and limits of the study: No identical CDR3 amino acid sequences were found to be shared among expanded clones across subjects, suggesting that TCR-beta repertoires were private in all groups. Repertoires from 18 of 34 MS patients were grouped by phylogenetic analysis into a cluster of related CDR3 sequences, suggesting a possible repertoire-level signature. The MS cluster was not associated with any clinical or MRI features, and the authors stated that larger cohorts are needed. The highest TCR clonal expansion was observed in HAM/TSP patients, whereas the lowest was observed in MS patients, even when compared with healthy controls.

This clonotype has a count of ten or more. It lacks a known antigen. Per-nucleotide qualities are absent, and no much larger clonotype sits a single base away. cDNA synthesis used template-switch 5'RACE with a primer carrying a 10-nucleotide random unique molecular identifier tagging each TCR transcript. Every sequencing run covered 15-18 subjects and yielded more than 160 million TCR-beta sequences. The RNeasy kit was used for extraction of total RNA. The KAPA Real-time Library Amplification kit was used to amplify TCR-beta VDJ regions with primers targeting the TCR constant region and the 5'RACE anchor. A first PCR added sample indexes and Illumina adaptors, and a second PCR then raised library yield. After Ampure bead purification, the TCR product of roughly 650 bp was size-selected on a 2% E-gel SizeSelection system. Before pooling, library quality was checked on a Bioanalyzer, concentration was measured with Qubit, and libraries were quantified with the Kapa Library Quantification kit. An Illumina HiSeq 2500 sequenced the libraries paired-end 2 x 150 bp. To increase sequence diversity, roughly 24-32% phiX was spiked into each library pool. In the source study's methods: The UMI-based MiGEC pipeline processed quality-filtered reads and removed over 75% of raw TCR sequences during error correction. VDJ genes were aligned to IMGT germline references, and clonotypes were defined by unique CDR3 amino acid sequence plus V-J genes. Clonal expansion, Shannon diversity and CDR3 relatedness were evaluated with VDJtools (CalcPairwiseDistances, ClusterSamples), while phylogenetic trees were built in CLCbio workbench. A clone was classed as expanded if it had 8 or more unique UMIs, a cutoff based on coefficient-of-variation modelling across technical triplicates. TCRdb itself trimmed the public reads at Q25 with fastp, ran MiXCR and retained productive beta chains. CDR3 protein sequences are deduplicated, and each keeps its most common genes and DNA. The authors' filters were not applied to this entry. This sample holds 50,000 or so distinct CDR3 sequences; 3% to 4% were observed only once. The ten largest make up about 7.1% of the sample.

Libraries from unsorted PBMCs were made from 2 million PBMCs kept in RNAlater at -80 degrees C until RNA extraction. The multiple sclerosis patients were enrolled in a US clinical protocol that evaluated disease progression with magnetic resonance imaging. Peripheral blood was subjected to Ficoll-Hypaque density gradient centrifugation to isolate PBMCs, which were then cryopreserved in liquid nitrogen. Counted from cysteine to phenylalanine, this CDR3 has 12 amino acids. Solely the CDR3 DNA is kept, with 36 bases framed from the first base. The junction carries 5 bases between V and J, which are trimmed by 1 base and 3 bases respectively. The germline V gene provides CDR1 SGHRS and CDR2 YFSETQ.

The sequence derives from a woman in her fifties or sixties with multiple sclerosis. Sequenced sample: PBMCs. The V and J genes are TRBV5-1 and TRBJ2-7, with the D gene uncertain. The CDR3 sequence is CASSLTDYEQYF. The DNA sequence follows: TGCGCCAGCAGCTTGACGGACTACGAGCAGTACTTC.